The 20 T cell receptor beta chains given below trace back to one sample, sequenced in a study of blood T cell repertoires in COVID-19. Some clones are missing from TCRdb's copy, which holds only in-frame ones; the method was immunoSEQ multiplex PCR. The profile shows some 190,000 clones, over 70% of them singletons. The specimen was PBMCs or T cells enriched from blood (not recorded which). Receptors originate from a man aged 60-69 years who had been exposed to COVID-19.

This chain links TRBV27 with TRBJ2-1; 7 bases are a match to TRBD2. This CDR3 comprises 14 residues. With 2 bases clipped from V and 8 bases from J, the junction kept 6 bases outside the gene matches. Germline CDR1 is MNHEY and CDR2 is SMNVEV (reference sequence). The CDR3 loop reads CASSLAGVSYEQFF. The CDR3 nucleotides are TGTGCCAGCAGTTTAGCGGGAGTATCGTATGAGCAGTTCTTC.

This chain joins TRBV12-3 or TRBV12-4 and TRBJ1-1; no definite D call. The CDR3 length is 13 residues. Trimming left V 3 bases short and J 1 base short, with 6 bases between. The CDR3 spells CASSLSSNTEAFF. CDR3 in DNA: TGTGCCAGCAGTTTGAGCTCGAACACTGAAGCTTTCTTT.

The chain employs TRBV5-1 and TRBJ2-1; D is ambiguous. The CDR3 length is 13 residues. Germline CDR1 is SGHRS and CDR2 is YFSETQ. The V gene lost 2 bases and the J gene lost 8 bases, with 11 bases spanning the gap. The CDR3 DNA sequence: TGCGCCAGCAGCTTTGAAAGGAGCGATGAGCAGTTCTTC. Translating gives CASSFERSDEQFF.

The J gene is TRBJ1-2, the V gene TRBV28; D uncertain. Germline V gives CDR1 MDHEN, CDR2 SYDVKM. The CDR3 consists of 12 residues. Trimming shortened V by 3 bases and J by 8 bases, and 10 bases separated the two germline ends. The CDR3 nucleotides are TGTGCCAGCAGTTTGCCAAATCGGGGCTACACCTTC. Its translation: CASSLPNRGYTF.

The rearrangement links TRBV2 to TRBJ1-4; D might be TRBD1 (6 bases). Germline loops: CDR1 SNHLY, CDR2 FYNNEI. Trimming stripped 2 bases from V and 8 bases from J, with 15 bases between. The CDR3 totals 15 residues. This CDR3 is CASSESHSQGEKLFF. In DNA, the CDR3 is TGTGCCAGCAGTGAAAGTCACTCACAGGGAGAAAAACTGTTTTTT.

This clone was seen more than once but under ten times. The chain uses TRBV14 and TRBJ2-5, with D possibly matching TRBD2 (7 bases). Germline V gene sequence: CDR1 SGHDN, CDR2 FVKESK. CDR3 length: 15 residues. V gave up 3 bases and J gave up 5 bases, with 16 bases separating them. DNA of the CDR3: TGTGCCAGCAGCCAGAGGGGAGGGGGAGTGGAGACCCAGTACTTC. As protein: CASSQRGGGVETQYF.

This chain links TRBV7-8 with TRBJ1-1; TRBD1 might be the D (6 bases). V was cut by 5 bases and J by 4 bases, with 14 bases left in between. This CDR3 contains 14 residues. Germline V lookup: CDR1 SGHVS, CDR2 FQNEAQ. The CDR3 loop reads CASSHRDGSTEAFF. CDR3 coding DNA: TGTGCCAGCAGCCACAGGGATGGGAGCACTGAAGCTTTCTTT. Supplemented by reference TRBV7-8 and TRBJ1-1, the full variable domain reads GAGVSQSPRYKVAKRGQDVALRCDPISGHVSLFWYQQALGQGPEFLTYFQNEAQLDKSGLPSDRFFAERPEGSVSTLKIQRTQQEDSAVYLCASSHRDGSTEAFFGQGTRLTVV.

The chain links TRBV11-3 to TRBJ2-1, with D tentatively TRBD1 (6 bases). This CDR3 spans 15 amino acids. In germline, CDR1 is SGHNT, CDR2 YENEEA. The germline V and J ends were trimmed by 5 bases and 4 bases, with 15 bases remaining between them. For the CDR3, the DNA is TGTGCCAGCAGCGTCTCCGGGACATATTACAATGAGCAGTTCTTC. Amino acids: CASSVSGTYYNEQFF.

The table lists this clone with a count of one. V is TRBV7-9 and J is TRBJ2-5, with 11 bases aligning to TRBD2. Germline V lookup: CDR1 SEHNR, CDR2 FQNEAQ (reference sequence). V was pared by 5 bases and J by 2 bases, with 7 bases of the junction left unmatched. The CDR3 spans 16 residues. The CDR3 here is CASSPPGLAVQETQYF. The CDR3 coding sequence is TGTGCCAGCAGCCCCCCGGGACTAGCGGTTCAAGAGACCCAGTACTTC.

The V gene is TRBV19, the J gene TRBJ1-2, with a weak D call TRBD1 (5 bases). This CDR3 spans 15 amino acids. The germline V gene encodes CDR1 LNHDA and CDR2 SQIVND (reference sequence). Trimming took 6 bases from V and 7 from J, leaving 21 bases between them. The chain's CDR3 is CASSPSGARERGYTF. CDR3 DNA sequence: TGTGCCAGTAGCCCATCTGGGGCTCGGGAGCGTGGCTACACCTTC. The complete variable domain, with remaining parts taken from reference TRBV19 and TRBJ1-2, reads DGGITQSPKYLFRKEGQNVTLSCEQNLNHDAMYWYRQDPGQGLRLIYYSQIVNDFQKGDIAEGYSVSREKKESFPLTVTSAQKNPTAFYLCASSPSGARERGYTFGSGTRLTVV.

The rearrangement links TRBV27 to TRBJ2-5; 7 positions match TRBD2. With 3 bases clipped from V and 5 bases from J, the junction kept 3 bases outside the gene matches. Per the germline V gene, CDR1 is MNHEY and CDR2 is SMNVEV (reference sequence). The CDR3 totals 13 residues. The CDR3 sequence is CASSFVGGETQYF. In nucleotides, the CDR3 is TGTGCCAGCAGTTTTGTGGGGGGGGAGACCCAGTACTTC.

CDR3 sequence (DNA): TGTGCCAGTAACCCCGGGGGGGGTCAGCCCCAGCATTTT. It translates to CASNPGGGQPQHF. This chain uses TRBV19 with TRBJ1-5; weak D call: TRBD1 (5 bases). The CDR3 has 13 residues. Germline V gives CDR1 LNHDA, CDR2 SQIVND (reference sequence). V dropped 7 bases and J dropped 6 bases, with 13 bases sitting between them.

This chain uses TRBV5-1 with TRBJ2-1, with 10 bases lining up with TRBD2. V lost 2 bases to trimming and J lost 9 bases; unmatched junction nucleotides: 11. CDR3 length equals 16 residues. The germline V gene has CDR1 SGHRS and CDR2 YFSETQ. CDR3 residues: CASSLVPSGSKGEQFF. CDR3 DNA sequence: TGCGCCAGCAGCTTAGTGCCTAGCGGGAGTAAAGGTGAGCAGTTCTTC.

The genes are TRBV2 and TRBJ2-1; TRBD2 aligns across 7 bases. This CDR3 comprises 15 residues. V dropped 8 bases and J dropped 0; count of bases not matched to a gene: 7. Per the germline V gene, CDR1 is SNHLY and CDR2 is FYNNEI. The CDR3 loop is CASSLADLSYNEQFF. The CDR3 nucleotides are TGTGCCAGCTCGCTAGCGGATCTCTCCTACAATGAGCAGTTCTTC.

V is TRBV28 and J is TRBJ1-1; D is possibly TRBD1 (6 bases). CDR1 MDHEN and CDR2 SYDVKM come from the germline V gene. The CDR3 has 13 amino acids. Trimming shortened V by 7 bases and J by 6 bases, and 15 bases separated the two germline ends. The CDR3 DNA reads TGTGCCAGCAAAGTATCAGGGGTTCCTGAAGCTTTCTTT. Its protein is CASKVSGVPEAFF.

The chain has TRBV7-3 and TRBJ2-1, with no clear D. Germline CDR1 reads SGHTA; CDR2 reads FQGTGA. CDR3 length: 12 amino acids. The V and J ends lost 5 bases and 4 bases respectively, with 6 bases between them. CDR3 region: CASSPSYNEQFF. The CDR3, as DNA: TGTGCCAGCAGCCCTAGTTACAATGAGCAGTTCTTC.

The chain couples TRBV6-1 to TRBJ2-7, with D unclear. The CDR3 sequence is 12 residues long. Deletions cut 3 bases from V and 5 bases from J, with 8 bases between. Germline values: CDR1 MNHNS, CDR2 SASEGT. CDR3 coding DNA: TGTGCCAGCAGTGAGCGGATGGACGAGCAGTACTTC. Its protein product is CASSERMDEQYF.

The chain recombines TRBV25-1 with TRBJ2-3, with 7 positions matching TRBD2. Germline trimming cut 4 bases from V and 6 bases from J; bases unmatched to any gene: 16. CDR3 length: 17 amino acids. Germline-derived CDR1 and CDR2 are MGHDK and SYGVNS. CDR3 sequence: CASSGGVSGGSWDTQYF. Here the CDR3 DNA reads TGTGCCAGCAGTGGCGGAGTTTCGGGCGGGAGCTGGGATACGCAGTATTTT.

V gene TRBV4-1 combines with J gene TRBJ2-1; 7 bases fit TRBD2. Germline CDR1 reads MGHRA; CDR2 reads YSYEKL. The CDR3 runs to 14 residues. The ends lost 7 bases at V and 2 bases at J; junction bases unmatched: 5. CDR3: CASTWSGAYNEQFF. The CDR3 coding sequence is TGCGCCAGCACCTGGAGCGGGGCCTACAATGAGCAGTTCTTC.

The chain combines TRBV28 with TRBJ1-1; D is ambiguous. This CDR3 has 14 residues. Germline loops: CDR1 MDHEN, CDR2 SYDVKM. Between the trimmed V and J ends, which lost 6 bases and 2 bases, there was a span of 13 bases. CDR3 bases: TGTGCCAGCAGCCATAGTGGGCGAAACACTGAAGCTTTCTTT. Translated: CASSHSGRNTEAFF. Supplemented by reference TRBV28 and TRBJ1-1, the full variable domain reads DVKVTQSSRYLVKRTGEKVFLECVQDMDHENMFWYRQDPGLGLRLIYFSYDVKMKEKGDIPEGYSVSREKKERFSLILESASTNQTSMYLCASSHSGRNTEAFFGQGTRLTVV.